The 21 T cell receptor beta chains given below trace back to one sample, sequenced in a study of neurological immune-mediated disorders. TCRdb fed the 5' RACE reads into MiXCR, producing one record per CDR3 protein. The sample holds over 50,000 distinct CDR3 sequences; over 5% are singletons and the top ten take about 5%. The sample consisted of PBMCs. Source of these receptors: a human donor with multiple sclerosis. The donor label of this sample is uncertain.

Ten or more counts support this clonotype. V is TRBV5-1 and J is TRBJ1-6; 8 bases line up with TRBD1. This CDR3 region has 16 residues. Germline CDR1 SGHRS, CDR2 YFSETQ. The trim removed 0 bases at V and 10 bases at J, leaving 9 bases unmatched. The CDR3 nucleotides read TGCGCCAGCAGCTTGGAATCAGGGGGCCGAAGATCACCCCTCCACTTT. This sequence encodes CASSLESGGRRSPLHF.

The sample holds many counts of this clonotype. V is TRBV6-5 and J is TRBJ2-3; D is ambiguous. The V and J ends lost 6 bases and 0 bases respectively, with 4 bases between them. Germline loops: CDR1 MNHEY, CDR2 SVGAGI. CDR3 length: 12 amino acids. The CDR3 DNA follows: TGTGCCAGCAGAGAAAGCACAGATACGCAGTATTTT. This encodes CASRESTDTQYF.

This clonotype was seen ten or more times. The chain joins TRBV12-3 or TRBV12-4 to TRBJ2-2, with 10 bases aligning to TRBD1. V was pared by 5 bases and J by 4 bases, with 10 bases of the junction left unmatched. The CDR3 extends over 17 amino acids. CDR3 DNA sequence: TGTGCCAGCAGTCGACCCGTCCGGGACAGGGGCACCGGGGAGCTGTTTTTT. It encodes CASSRPVRDRGTGELFF.

This clonotype has at least ten counts. The rearrangement joins TRBV5-1 to TRBJ2-5; weak D call: TRBD2 (6 bases). Trimming removed 1 base at V and 4 bases at J, with 11 bases between. This CDR3 has 14 amino acids. Germline loops: CDR1 SGHRS, CDR2 YFSETQ. DNA of the CDR3: TGCGCCAGCAGCTTGATTCCGGAGGGAGAGACCCAGTACTTC. The encoded protein is CASSLIPEGETQYF.

The table lists this clonotype with many counts. This chain joins TRBV10-3 and TRBJ2-7; perhaps TRBD2 as D (6 bases). V lost 0 bases and J lost 5, with 14 bases in between. Germline CDR1 reads ENHRY; CDR2 reads SYGVKD. This CDR3 has 15 amino acids. CDR3 bases: TGTGCCATCAGTGAGTCCTGGCAGGGCGGGGACGAGCAGTACTTC. Translating it yields CAISESWQGGDEQYF.

Many counts were recorded for this clonotype. This chain links TRBV5-1 with TRBJ1-1; D is perhaps TRBD1 (6 bases). This CDR3 is built from 16 residues. CDR1 is SGHRS and CDR2 is YFSETQ in the germline V gene. Trimming took off 0 bases at V and 8 bases at J, with 20 bases between the two ends. The CDR3 reads CASSLESTGTTPEAFF. The CDR3 nucleotides read TGCGCCAGCAGCTTGGAGAGCACCGGGACAACACCCGAAGCTTTCTTT.

In its sample, this clonotype was seen many times. V and J are TRBV2 and TRBJ2-1, with TRBD2 matching over 10 bases. Germline lookup yields CDR1 SNHLY and CDR2 FYNNEI. CDR3 length: 14 residues. The V and J ends lost 9 bases and 8 bases, in that order; junction bases with no gene match: 10. CDR3 region: CASGSGGFFHEQFF. In nucleotides, the CDR3 is TGTGCCAGTGGTAGCGGGGGGTTCTTCCATGAGCAGTTCTTC.

The table lists this clonotype with many counts. V is TRBV7-2 and J is TRBJ1-2; no reliable D call. With 5 bases removed from V and 2 bases from J, the gap between germline ends came to 12 bases. The CDR3 has 14 amino acids. From germline, CDR1 is SGHTA and CDR2 FQGNSA. Here the CDR3 reads CASSTQTGNYGYTF. CDR3 bases: TGTGCCAGCAGCACACAGACGGGAAACTATGGCTACACCTTC. Full variable domain (outside the CDR3, taken from reference TRBV7-2 and TRBJ1-2): GAGVSQSPSNKVTEKGKDVELRCDPISGHTALYWYRQSLGQGLEFLIYFQGNSAPDKSGLPSDRFSAERTGGSVSTLTIQRTQQEDSAVYLCASSTQTGNYGYTFGSGTRLTVV.

This clonotype was seen ten or more times. The DNA is left out, because the CDR3 cannot be placed on it with certainty; the CDR3 is given as TCRdb lists it. The CDR3 loop reads CASSKAFGTGIGQPQHF. The rearrangement links TRBV21-1 to TRBJ1-5; TRBD1, the table's D call, was not compared with the DNA. TRBV21-1 is described as a pseudogene. The CDR3 comprises 17 residues, both ends counted.

This clonotype showed up many times. The chain links TRBV24-1 to TRBJ2-3; D is perhaps TRBD2 (6 bases). Germline CDR1 reads KGHDR; CDR2 reads SFDVKD. The V end was cut by 5 bases, the J end by 1 base, with 9 bases between. CDR3 length equals 14 residues. In DNA, the CDR3 is TGTGCCACCAGTGGGCGCGGGGGCACAGATACGCAGTATTTT. This translates into CATSGRGGTDTQYF.

There are many counts of this clonotype. This sequence joins TRBV6-5 and TRBJ2-7, with 9 bases aligning to TRBD1. V shed 0 bases and J 0 bases; nucleotides not matched to a gene: 0. This CDR3 is built from 15 residues. Germline CDR1 reads MNHEY; CDR2 reads SVGAGI. In DNA form, the CDR3 reads TGTGCCAGCAGTTACTCGGACAGGGGCTCCTACGAGCAGTACTTC. This encodes CASSYSDRGSYEQYF.

This clonotype was seen at least ten times. This rearrangement joins TRBV10-3 to TRBJ2-6; D possibly matches TRBD1 or TRBD2 (5 bases each). CDR1 and CDR2 from the germline V gene are ENHRY and SYGVKD. Trimming removed 6 bases from V and 3 bases from J, with 9 bases in between. This CDR3 comprises 14 residues. The DNA for the CDR3 is TGTGCCATCAGCGGGACCCATGGGGCCAACGTCCTGACTTTC. This encodes CAISGTHGANVLTF.

V usage is TRBV20-1 and J usage is TRBJ2-2; 10 bases are shared with TRBD1. Germline V gives CDR1 DFQATT, CDR2 SNEGSKA (reference sequence). The V and J ends lost 6 bases and 5 bases, in that order; junction bases with no gene match: 6. The CDR3 loop spans 14 amino acids. The CDR3 spells CSALGTGATGELFF. The CDR3 DNA reads as TGCAGTGCCCTCGGGACAGGGGCGACCGGGGAGCTGTTTTTT.

This clonotype was picked up many times. This rearrangement joins TRBV24-1 to TRBJ2-3, with D perhaps matching TRBD2 (6 bases). Germline lookup yields CDR1 KGHDR and CDR2 SFDVKD. The length of the CDR3 is 15 residues. Trimming took 2 bases from V and 3 from J, leaving 11 bases between them. This chain's CDR3 is CATSDSGRGTDTQYF. The DNA for the CDR3 is TGTGCCACCAGTGATTCAGGGCGGGGAACAGATACGCAGTATTTT.

This clonotype appeared many times. The J gene is TRBJ1-1, the V gene TRBV5-1; tentatively, D is TRBD1 (6 bases). The V gene's germline CDR1 is SGHRS and CDR2 YFSETQ. The CDR3 has 16 residues. The V gene lost 5 bases and the J gene lost 1 base, with 18 bases spanning the gap. CDR3 bases: TGCGCCAGCAGACCACCGACGGGGGGCCAGAACACTGAAGCTTTCTTT. It codes for CASRPPTGGQNTEAFF.

Many counts were recorded for this clonotype. The J gene is TRBJ2-1, the V gene TRBV10-3; D unclear. V dropped 1 base and J dropped 1 base, with 5 bases sitting between them. The germline CDR1 and CDR2 sequences are ENHRY and SYGVKD. This CDR3 is 14 amino acids long. The CDR3 is CAISELRSYNEQFF. In DNA form, the CDR3 reads TGTGCCATCAGTGAGTTAAGATCCTACAATGAGCAGTTCTTC.

This clonotype was found many times. V usage is TRBV5-6 and J usage is TRBJ1-5, with TRBD1 matching 8 bases. Unmatched junction bases numbered 6, after V lost 4 bases and J lost 0 bases. From germline, CDR1 is SGHDT and CDR2 YYEEEE. The CDR3 runs to 16 residues. Written as DNA, the CDR3 is TGTGCCAGCAGCCGGGGACAGGTTTATAGCAATCAGCCCCAGCATTTT. It specifies CASSRGQVYSNQPQHF.

This clonotype was seen ten or more times. This chain connects TRBV6-6 to TRBJ1-3, with 8 bases lining up with TRBD1. The length of the CDR3 is 13 residues. CDR1 and CDR2 from the germline V gene are MNHNY and SVGAGI (reference sequence). Losses at the gene ends were 7 bases for V and 4 bases for J; bases not matched to a gene: 3. In DNA form, the CDR3 reads TGTGCCAGCACGCGACAGGGGGGAAACACCATATATTTT. This translates into CASTRQGGNTIYF.

This clonotype was recorded at least ten times. The chain joins TRBV20-1 to TRBJ2-1, with D tentatively TRBD1 (5 bases). Germline loops: CDR1 DFQATT, CDR2 SNEGSKA (reference sequence). This CDR3 spans 15 amino acids. V lost 0 bases to trimming and J lost 1 base, with 10 bases between them. CDR3 protein: CSARDRVLSYNEQFF. As DNA, the CDR3 is TGCAGTGCTAGAGACAGGGTATTATCCTACAATGAGCAGTTCTTC.

The chain combines TRBV12-5 with TRBJ2-1; unclear D gene. V was shortened by 0 bases and J by 4 bases, with 22 bases between the two germline ends. The CDR3 loop spans 19 amino acids. The germline gives CDR1 LGHNT, CDR2 FRNRAP. For the CDR3, the DNA is TGTGCTAGTGGTTTGGTAACGGGCATCCTTTCCGGCAGATACAATGAGCAGTTCTTC. Protein: CASGLVTGILSGRYNEQFF.

In this sample, this clonotype turned up many times. The genes are TRBV18 and TRBJ1-2; a weak D match, TRBD1 (6 bases). The germline V and J ends were trimmed by 3 bases and 8 bases, with 16 bases remaining between them. CDR1 and CDR2 (germline): KGHSH, LQKENI. There are 14 residues in the CDR3. CDR3 amino acids: CASSPLQGTRGYTF. The CDR3 DNA reads TGTGCCAGCTCACCTCTACAGGGAACGCGCGGCTACACCTTC. Full variable domain (remainder filled in from reference TRBV18 and TRBJ1-2): NAGVMQNPRHLVRRRGQEARLRCSPMKGHSHVYWYRQLPEEGLKFMVYLQKENIIDESGMPKERFSAEFPKEGPSILRIQQVVRGDSAAYFCASSPLQGTRGYTFGSGTRLTVV.